This T cell receptor (beta chain) was found in a study of blood T cell repertoires in COVID-19 (dated by TCRdb to between 2020 and 2021). Broadly, across the study: The collaborator samples originated in the United States, Italy and Spain and spanned the acute and convalescent phases of COVID-19. The material from the prospective study consisted of cDNA or gDNA derived from T cells, B-cell-depleted T cells, or PBMCs. Deeply sampled blood TCRbeta repertoires from subjects exposed to, actively infected with, or recovered from COVID-19 were included in the dataset. The repertoires were released in a freely available public database meant as a resource for research on the immune response to SARS-CoV-2. Samples came from the ongoing ImmuneRACE study (first 160 participants) plus 1,254 subjects from 6 global collaborators. Nearly every sample came with metadata listing a de-identified subject ID, COVID-19 status, age in years and sex. Where available, HLA class I and class II types were obtained from metadata supplied by the sample provider rather than from assay-based typing.

The collaborating institutions used their own protocols to collect whole blood in K2EDTA tubes. For TCRbeta analysis, collaborators shipped samples as frozen whole blood, isolated PBMCs, or DNA extracted from either of those sample types. TCRbeta CDR3 regions were amplified from genomic DNA by means of the immunoSEQ Assay, a bias-controlled multiplex PCR. In the paper's pipeline: Within the assay, amplification of reference gene primers was used to estimate how many nucleated cells each sample contained. To quantify the absolute abundance of each unique TCRbeta CDR3 rearrangement, sequence reads were collapsed and filtered. For each sample, productive Simpson clonality was calculated as the square root of Simpson's diversity index across productive rearrangements. Imported from immuneACCESS, the table was reduced by TCRdb to in-frame sequences with V and J called. These copies leave out some clones; in studies compared against another copy, an unresolved V gene accounts for under half, and the cause of the remainder is not known. The D gene and trimming were derived from the DNA, and the V and J assignments and clone size from that table. In all, the sample holds 250,000 to 300,000 clones, and roughly nine tenths of those were seen once. The ten largest account for 3.6% of the sample.

Based on the germline V gene, the CDR1 and CDR2 sequences are SGHRS and YFSETQ. Inclusive of the bounding cysteine and phenylalanine, the CDR3 is 17 residues long. The CDR3 DNA has 51 bases and is translated from base 1. V and J are trimmed by 1 base and 0 bases, and the gene matches miss 6 bases of the junction. Details on this clone: Its cognate antigen has yet to be identified. No much larger clonotype is one base removed from it; base qualities were not supplied.

Study-wide findings and limitations: The amount of clinical and demographic metadata varied by source and participant and was provided uncurated.

The chain links TRBV5-1 with TRBJ2-3; 9 bases in the middle match TRBD2. Input material: peripheral blood. The receptor's source is a man younger than 35 with active or convalescent COVID-19. The CDR3 corresponds to CASSLSGTSKSTDTQYF. The nucleotides are TGCGCCAGCAGCTTGTCTGGGACTAGCAAAAGCACAGATACGCAGTATTTT.